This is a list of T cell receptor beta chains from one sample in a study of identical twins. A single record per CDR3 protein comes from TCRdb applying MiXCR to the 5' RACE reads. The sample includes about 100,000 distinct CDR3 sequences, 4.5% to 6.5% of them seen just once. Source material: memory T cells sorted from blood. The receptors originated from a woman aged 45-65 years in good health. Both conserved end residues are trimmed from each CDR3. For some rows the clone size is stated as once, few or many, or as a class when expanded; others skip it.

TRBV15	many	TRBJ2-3	ATKPSGRADTQY
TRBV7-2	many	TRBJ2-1	ASSFGGREKQF
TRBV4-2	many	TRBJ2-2	ASSRGLAGVPGELF
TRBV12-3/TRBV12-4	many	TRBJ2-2	ASSRGVLTGELF
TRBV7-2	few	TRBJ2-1	ASSFRGSSYNEQF
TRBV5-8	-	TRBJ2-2	ASSPGQGAGELF
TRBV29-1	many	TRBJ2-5	SVEHSGPETQY
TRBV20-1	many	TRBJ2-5	SARTSGNQETQY
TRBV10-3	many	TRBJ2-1	AIDGGDTYNEQF
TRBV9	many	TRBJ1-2	ASSLGQTGGYT
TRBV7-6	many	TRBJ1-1	ASSLVDFTEAF
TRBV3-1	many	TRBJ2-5	ASSQDGVSQY
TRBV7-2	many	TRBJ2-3	ASSSGRDTQY
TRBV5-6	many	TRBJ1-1	ASSFPAYTEAF
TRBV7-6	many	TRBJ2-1	ASSLTVPGPGSDEQF
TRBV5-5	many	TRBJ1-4	ASRTTSATTNEKLF
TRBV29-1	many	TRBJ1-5	SVGTGNNQPQH
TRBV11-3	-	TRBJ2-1	ASTPTPAYNEQF
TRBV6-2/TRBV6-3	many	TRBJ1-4	ASSPTVGKLF
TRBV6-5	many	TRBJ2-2	ASSHGNLGGPGELF
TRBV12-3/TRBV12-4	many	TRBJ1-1	ASRGGTGGSEAF
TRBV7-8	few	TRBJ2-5	ASSLGLAVQESQY
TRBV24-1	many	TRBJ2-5	ATSDSSGRRQETQY
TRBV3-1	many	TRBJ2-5	ASSHDSTSGTTQY
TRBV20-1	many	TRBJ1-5	SAFTGQGTGKRAQH
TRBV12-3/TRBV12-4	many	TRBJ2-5	ASNNRVERETQY
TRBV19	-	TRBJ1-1	ASSISGTGVVAEAF
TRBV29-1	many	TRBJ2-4	SVRQALAKNIQY
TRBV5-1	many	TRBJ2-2	ASSPDRQNTGELF
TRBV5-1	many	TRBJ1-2	ASSLGEPEYGYT
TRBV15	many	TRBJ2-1	ATSPRWDNEQF
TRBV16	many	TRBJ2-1	ASSPPGSEQF
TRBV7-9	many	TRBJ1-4	ASSLAGRGVDEKLF
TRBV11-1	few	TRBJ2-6	ASSVRVGAANVLT
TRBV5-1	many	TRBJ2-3	ASSFEGHPTDTQY
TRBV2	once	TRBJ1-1	ASSEEYRASGAF
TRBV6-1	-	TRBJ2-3	ASSGRGALADTQY
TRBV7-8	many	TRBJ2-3	ASSPRETSTDTQY
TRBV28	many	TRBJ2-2	AVSGTGVTGELF
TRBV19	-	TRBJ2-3	ASRGTGDWDTQY
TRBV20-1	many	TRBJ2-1	SVDIAGLYNEQF
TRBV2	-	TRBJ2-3	ASLRPPGTDTQY
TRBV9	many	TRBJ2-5	ASSVAFGFQETQY
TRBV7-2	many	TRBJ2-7	ASSPRSGSQQY
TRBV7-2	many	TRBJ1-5	ASSLRGVGNQPQH
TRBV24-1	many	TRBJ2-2	ATSDYSGIDTGELF
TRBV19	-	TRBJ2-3	ASTGNPSTDTQY
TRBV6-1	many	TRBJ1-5	ASSDLRDGNQPQH
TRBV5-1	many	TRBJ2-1	ASSLGGTPYNEQF
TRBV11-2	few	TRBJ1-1	ASSSQDTEAF
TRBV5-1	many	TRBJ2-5	ASSLSGAALGETQY
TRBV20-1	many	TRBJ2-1	STGTSDYNEQF
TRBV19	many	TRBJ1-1	ASSIDRGPAF
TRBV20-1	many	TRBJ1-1	SASRQVHITEAF
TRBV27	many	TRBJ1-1	ASSLSPGGFTEAF